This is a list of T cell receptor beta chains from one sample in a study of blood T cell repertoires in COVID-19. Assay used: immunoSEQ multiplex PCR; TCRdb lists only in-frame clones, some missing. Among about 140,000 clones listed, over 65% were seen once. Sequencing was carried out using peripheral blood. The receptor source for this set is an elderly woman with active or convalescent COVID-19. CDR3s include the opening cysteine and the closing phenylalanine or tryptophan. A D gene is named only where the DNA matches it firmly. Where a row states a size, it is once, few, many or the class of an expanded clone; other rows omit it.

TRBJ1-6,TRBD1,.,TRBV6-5,TGTGCCAGCAACCTGGACAGGTATAATTCACCCCTCCACTTT,CASNLDRYNSPLHF
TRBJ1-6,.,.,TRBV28,TGTGCCAGCACCCCGATTGGGGGCTGGGATTCACCCCTCCACTTT,CASTPIGGWDSPLHF
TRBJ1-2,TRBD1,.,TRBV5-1,TGCGCCAGCAGCTTGCTGACAGGGCGTAACTATGGCTACACCTTC,CASSLLTGRNYGYTF
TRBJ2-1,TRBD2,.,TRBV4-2,TGTGCCAGCAGCCAAGATCTTGGGACTAGTAGCTCCTACAATGAGCAGTTCTTC,CASSQDLGTSSSYNEQFF
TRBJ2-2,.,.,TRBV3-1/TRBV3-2,TGTGCCAGCAGCCGCCTGGGCGCTACCCCCGGGGAGCTGTTTTTT,CASSRLGATPGELFF
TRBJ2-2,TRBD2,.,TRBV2,TGTGCCAGCAGGCGACTAGCGGGGGGAGGGAGGACCGGGGAGCTGTTTTTT,CASRRLAGGGRTGELFF
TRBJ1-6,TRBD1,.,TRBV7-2,TGTGCCTATCATCCTACAGGGGGCTATAATTCACCCCTCCACTTT,CAYHPTGGYNSPLHF
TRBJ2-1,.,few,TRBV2,TGTGCCAGCCGCGGGGGCCTCAGGGAGCAGTTCTTC,CASRGGLREQFF
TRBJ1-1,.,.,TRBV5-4,TGTGCCAGCGGCCCCGGAGGGCTCACTGAAGCTTTCTTT,CASGPGGLTEAFF
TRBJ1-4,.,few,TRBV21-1,TGTGCCAGCAGCAAAGTCAACAGGGGGCGCAGGACTAATGAAAAACTGTTTTTT,CASSKVNRGRRTNEKLFF
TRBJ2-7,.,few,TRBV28,TGTGCCAGCAGTTTATCTAGGCAGCAGTACTTC,CASSLSRQQYF
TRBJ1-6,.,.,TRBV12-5,TGTGCTAGTGGGACAGGAAATTCACCCCTCCACTTT,CASGTGNSPLHF
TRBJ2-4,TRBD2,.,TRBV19,TGTGCCAGTAGTGACAAGACAGCGGGGGCCAAAAACATTCAGTACTTC,CASSDKTAGAKNIQYF
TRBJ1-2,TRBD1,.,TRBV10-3,TGTGCCATCAGTGATACGGGACAGCACTATGGCTACACCTTC,CAISDTGQHYGYTF
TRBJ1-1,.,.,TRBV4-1,TGCGCCAGCAGCCAGGTATTAGCGAACACTGAAGCTTTCTTT,CASSQVLANTEAFF
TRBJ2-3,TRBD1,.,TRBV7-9,TGTGCCAGCAGCCTGGACCGATCCCTTACAGGGGTGACGCAGTATTTT,CASSLDRSLTGVTQYF
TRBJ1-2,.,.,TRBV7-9,TGTGCCAGCAGCCCCTGGGGGGATTCTGGCTACACCTTC,CASSPWGDSGYTF
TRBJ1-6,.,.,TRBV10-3,TGTGCCATCAGCCTTATGCCTCCGGAGGCTTCACCCCTCCACTTT,CAISLMPPEASPLHF
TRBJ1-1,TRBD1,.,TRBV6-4,TGTGCCAGCGGGGGGACAGGCAAAGAAGCTTTCTTT,CASGGTGKEAFF
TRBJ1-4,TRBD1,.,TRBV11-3,TGTGCCAGCAGCTTCCAACACCGGATCCGGGACAGCCCAACTAATGAAAAACTGTTTTTT,CASSFQHRIRDSPTNEKLFF